The 30 T cell receptor beta chains presented below share a single source sample, sequenced in a study of metastatic and nonmetastatic thyroid tumors. TCRdb re-called clones from the PCR reads using MiXCR. Here the sample spans around 26,000 clones, 20% being singletons. Thyroid surgery was performed in patients who had received no treatment beforehand. Sequenced input: adjacent normal tissue. Source of these receptors: a female donor with papillary thyroid cancer or a benign thyroid nodule (not recorded which). Some clones in this sample may be carry-over from other donors' samples.

This clone occurred many times. The chain is built from TRBV9 and TRBJ2-7; no definite D call. Trimming removed 2 bases at V and 0 bases at J, with 9 bases between. The CDR3 runs to 14 residues. The V gene's germline CDR1 is SGDLS and CDR2 YYNGEE. The CDR3 DNA reads as TGTGCCAGCAGCGTCGGTACACTCTCCTACGAGCAGTACTTC. Its protein product is CASSVGTLSYEQYF.

In its sample, this clone was seen many times. The rearrangement joins TRBV6-2 or TRBV6-3 to TRBJ1-5; no firm D call. Germline V gives CDR1 MNHEY, CDR2 SVGEGT. Trimming shortened V by 2 bases and J by 1 base, and 12 bases separated the two germline ends. This CDR3 is 16 amino acids long. CDR3 bases: TGTGCCAGCAGTTACGGCAGTCGAGGAAGCAATCAGCCCCAGCATTTT. The encoded protein is CASSYGSRGSNQPQHF.

This clone was seen only a few times. An end of the junction does not agree with germline; a read error may underlie this. The genes are TRBV28 and TRBJ1-1, with D perhaps matching TRBD1 (6 bases). The germline V gene has CDR1 MDHEN and CDR2 SYDVKM. The CDR3 has 14 amino acids. The CDR3 loop reads CASSPAGRDTEALF. Written as DNA, the CDR3 is TGTGCCAGCTCCCCGGCCGGAAGGGACACTGAAGCTCTCTTT.

CDR3 bases: TGCAGTGTACCAGAGATGGTGGTAACGGTTGAGCCCCAGCATTTT. This encodes CSVPEMVVTVEPQHF. The chain is built from TRBV20-1 and TRBJ1-5; D not certain. CDR3 length equals 15 residues. Germline CDR1 and CDR2: DFQATT and SNEGSKA (reference sequence). Trimming left V 7 bases short and J 8 bases short, with 24 bases between.

This clone was recorded many times. J is TRBJ2-1 and V is TRBV29-1, with no clear D. The CDR3 totals 15 residues. V lost 3 bases and J lost 1, with 13 bases in between. Germline assignment: CDR1 SQVTM and CDR2 ANQGSEA. Here the CDR3 reads CSVDLRLPSYNEQFF. In nucleotides, the CDR3 is TGCAGCGTTGATTTGCGACTCCCATCCTACAATGAGCAGTTCTTC.

This clone was seen repeatedly, ten times or more. This rearrangement joins TRBV7-9 to TRBJ1-2; D is undetermined. Trimming removed 0 bases at V and 8 bases at J, with 7 bases between. The germline gives CDR1 SEHNR, CDR2 FQNEAQ (reference sequence). The CDR3 is made up of 12 amino acids. CDR3 in amino acids: CASSLAGIGYTF. CDR3 DNA sequence: TGTGCCAGCAGCTTAGCAGGGATAGGCTACACCTTC.

This clone was seen many times. The CDR3 spells CASSEEEGVGQFF. The DNA of the CDR3 is TGTGCCAGCAGTGAGGAGGAGGGGGTTGGGCAGTTCTTC. The chain joins TRBV2 to TRBJ2-1; D is tentatively TRBD1 or TRBD2 (6 bases each). The germline V and J ends were trimmed by 3 bases and 12 bases, with 15 bases remaining between them. The CDR3 loop spans 13 amino acids. Germline V gene sequence: CDR1 SNHLY, CDR2 FYNNEI.

This sequence joins TRBV20-1 and TRBJ1-5, with 7 bases that match TRBD1. CDR3 length: 14 amino acids. Germline lookup yields CDR1 DFQATT and CDR2 SNEGSKA (reference sequence). V trimming: 4 bases; J trimming: 4 bases; junction bases outside the gene matches: 7. The CDR3 region has the DNA TGCAGTGCTATTGCCGGGACAGATAATCAGCCCCAGCATTTT. It codes for CSAIAGTDNQPQHF.

In its sample, this clone was seen many times. The chain has TRBV10-2 and TRBJ1-1, with TRBD1 matching over 7 bases. This CDR3 is 13 amino acids long. Germline assignment: CDR1 WSHSY and CDR2 SAAADI. V lost 3 bases, J lost 8 bases, and 6 bases stayed unmatched. In nucleotides, the CDR3 is TGCGCCAGCAGTGATAGCAGGGGGTTAGAAGCTTTCTTT. Translating gives CASSDSRGLEAFF.

This clone was counted only a few times. The chain joins TRBV28 to TRBJ1-3; the D is unclear. Trimming shortened V by 6 bases and J by 3 bases, and 18 bases separated the two germline ends. The V gene's germline CDR1 is MDHEN and CDR2 SYDVKM. The length of the CDR3 is 16 residues. The CDR3 sequence is CASSHPRGKDGNTIYF. CDR3 bases: TGTGCCAGCAGCCACCCTCGGGGTAAGGATGGAAACACCATATATTTT.

The chain is built from TRBV30 and TRBJ2-5, with 11 bases identical to TRBD2. Trimming at V came to 4 bases and at J to 7 bases, leaving 8 bases not matched to a gene. CDR3 length: 14 amino acids. In germline, CDR1 is GTSNPN, CDR2 SVGIG (reference sequence). Here the CDR3 reads CAWTLAGALGTQYF. CDR3 nucleotide sequence: TGTGCCTGGACACTAGCGGGAGCATTGGGGACCCAGTACTTC. Combining the CDR3 with reference TRBV30 and TRBJ2-5 gives the whole variable domain SQTIHQWPATLVQPVGSPLSLECTVEGTSNPNLYWYRQAAGRGLQLLFYSVGIGQISSEVPQNLSASRPQDRQFILSSKKLLLSDSGFYLCAWTLAGALGTQYFGPGTRLLVL.

The chain uses TRBV20-1 and TRBJ2-7; TRBD1 agrees at 8 bases. This CDR3 is built from 14 residues. J was trimmed by 5 bases and V by 6 bases; bases with no gene match: 12. Germline V gene lookup returns CDR1 DFQATT and CDR2 SNEGSKA (reference sequence). This CDR3 reads CSATGGCVFNEQYF. The CDR3 DNA reads TGCAGTGCCACAGGGGGTTGTGTTTTCAACGAGCAGTACTTC.

This clone came up once. The junction departs from germline at one end; a sequencing error may be responsible. The chain links TRBV20-1 to TRBJ2-5; D may be TRBD1 (5 bases). Germline lookup yields CDR1 DFQATT and CDR2 SNEGSKA (reference sequence). The CDR3 contains 13 residues. The DNA of the CDR3 is TGCCGTGCTAACAGGCCGTACCAAGAGACCCAGTACTTC. Translating it yields CRANRPYQETQYF.

This clone was found a few times. A read error may be the cause here, since a much bigger clone is one base away. Other DNA variants within this sample encode the same CDR3. The chain combines TRBV4-1 with TRBJ2-6; D is uncertain. V was cut by 1 base and J by 2 bases, with 9 bases left in between. CDR1 MGHRA and CDR2 YSYEKL come from the germline V gene. The CDR3 runs to 16 residues. CDR3 region: CASSQALAPGANVLTF. DNA of the CDR3: TGCGCCAGCAGCCAAGCCCTGGCCCCTGGGGCCAACGTCCTGACTTTC.

In its sample, this clone was seen many times. The chain couples TRBV7-9 to TRBJ1-2, with unresolved D. The CDR3 length is 12 residues. V was cut by 2 bases and J by 4 bases, with 5 bases left in between. In germline, CDR1 is SEHNR, CDR2 FQNEAQ (reference sequence). CDR3 loop: CASSLHIYGYTF. The DNA for the CDR3 is TGTGCCAGCAGCTTACATATCTATGGCTACACCTTC.

Points on this clone: The junction does not match germline at one end; this may be a read error. V gene TRBV6-4 combines with J gene TRBJ1-6; no clear D gene. From germline, CDR1 is MRHNA and CDR2 SNTAGT. This CDR3 region has 13 residues. CDR3: CSSVNPYNSPPHF. In DNA form, the CDR3 reads TGTTCCAGCGTTAACCCCTATAATTCACCCCCCCACTTT.

In this sample, this clone turned up many times. CDR3 region: CASSLRGRNTIYF. CDR3 bases: TGTGCCAGCAGCCTTAGGGGGAGAAACACCATATATTTT. The chain links TRBV28 to TRBJ1-3; possible D gene TRBD1, 6 bases. The V end lost 6 bases, the J end lost 5 bases, and 11 bases lay between the germline ends. CDR1 and CDR2 from the germline V gene are MDHEN and SYDVKM. There are 13 residues in the CDR3.

This clone occurred many times. The rearrangement joins TRBV29-1 to TRBJ2-2, with D tentatively TRBD1 or TRBD2 (6 bases each). The CDR3 runs 17 residues. Germline CDR1 is SQVTM and CDR2 is ANQGSEA. V was trimmed by 2 bases and J by 5 bases, leaving 21 bases between them. CDR3 region: CSVEIRGPEGGTGELFF. CDR3 DNA sequence: TGCAGCGTTGAAATCAGAGGGCCCGAGGGGGGTACCGGGGAGCTGTTTTTT.

A few counts support this clone. The rearrangement links TRBV27 to TRBJ2-7, with 9 nucleotides matching TRBD1. J was trimmed by 0 bases and V by 4 bases; bases with no gene match: 19. The germline V gene has CDR1 MNHEY and CDR2 SMNVEV (reference sequence). The CDR3 contains 20 residues. The CDR3: CASSSYSGGTGKENSYEQYF. CDR3 nucleotide sequence: TGTGCCAGCAGTTCTTACTCTGGCGGGACAGGGAAAGAAAACTCCTACGAGCAGTACTTC.

This clone was observed a handful of times. Given a much more abundant clone one base away, this may be a read error. The CDR3 DNA is TGCGCCAGCAGCTGCGAACGAAGGACAGGGGGCACAGATACGCAGTATTTT. Amino acid sequence: CASSCERRTGGTDTQYF. The chain has TRBV4-1 and TRBJ2-3, with 9 bases fitting TRBD1. Germline V lookup: CDR1 MGHRA, CDR2 YSYEKL. The CDR3 has 17 residues. Losses at the gene ends were 5 bases for V and 1 base for J; bases not matched to a gene: 10.

The table lists this clone with many counts. J is TRBJ2-7 and V is TRBV20-1; D tentatively fits TRBD1 or TRBD2 (5 bases each). The CDR3 length is 14 residues. CDR1 is DFQATT, CDR2 SNEGSKA, per germline (reference sequence). V was cut by 3 bases and J by 5 bases, with 17 bases left in between. The CDR3 sequence: CSARGDPGTNEQYF. CDR3 coding DNA: TGCAGTGCTAGGGGGGACCCAGGTACGAACGAGCAGTACTTC.

This clone was counted a single time. The chain combines TRBV12-3 or TRBV12-4 with TRBJ2-1, with D unresolved. Trimming removed 5 bases from V and 7 bases from J, with 9 bases in between. The CDR3 runs to 12 residues. This CDR3 is CASSEQINEQFF. CDR3 bases: TGTGCCAGCAGTGAACAAATAAATGAGCAGTTCTTC.

This clone was recorded at least ten times. The V and J genes are TRBV7-8 and TRBJ2-1; 11 nucleotides match TRBD2. This CDR3 has 15 amino acids. Germline V gene sequence: CDR1 SGHVS, CDR2 FQNEAQ. V trimming: 8 bases; J trimming: 9 bases; junction bases outside the gene matches: 12. CDR3 in amino acids: CASSLLGLAEIEQFF. In DNA, the CDR3 is TGTGCCAGCTCTCTCCTGGGACTAGCGGAGATTGAGCAGTTCTTC. Based on the CDR3 plus reference TRBV7-8 and TRBJ2-1, the full variable domain is GAGVSQSPRYKVAKRGQDVALRCDPISGHVSLFWYQQALGQGPEFLTYFQNEAQLDKSGLPSDRFFAERPEGSVSTLKIQRTQQEDSAVYLCASSLLGLAEIEQFFGPGTRLTVL.

Many counts were recorded for this clone. The chain combines TRBV7-9 with TRBJ1-4; D unresolved. Trimming removed 4 bases at V and 8 bases at J, with 17 bases between. CDR3 length: 15 residues. Germline CDR1 is SEHNR and CDR2 is FQNEAQ (reference sequence). In DNA form, the CDR3 reads TGTGCCAGCAGCTCGACTCGGGCCGGCGACGAAAAACTGTTTTTT. It codes for CASSSTRAGDEKLFF.

This clone appeared many times. The gene calls are TRBV14 and TRBJ2-1, with unresolved D. The V gene's germline CDR1 is SGHDN and CDR2 FVKESK. This CDR3 region has 15 residues. V lost 0 bases to trimming and J lost 2 bases, with 8 bases between them. The CDR3 coding sequence is TGTGCCAGCAGCCAAGACCAGCGCCCCTACAATGAGCAGTTCTTC. Protein product: CASSQDQRPYNEQFF.

This clone has ten or more counts. The rearrangement links TRBV5-4 to TRBJ2-5; no clear D. Germline V gives CDR1 SGHNT, CDR2 YYREEE (reference sequence). V was cut by 3 bases and J by 2 bases, with 5 bases left in between. This CDR3 spans 12 amino acids. CDR3 residues: CASSSGQETQYF. The CDR3 DNA follows: TGTGCCAGCAGCTCCGGGCAAGAGACCCAGTACTTC. The complete variable domain, with remaining parts taken from reference TRBV5-4 and TRBJ2-5, reads ETGVTQSPTHLIKTRGQQVTLRCSSQSGHNTVSWYQQALGQGPQFIFQYYREEENGRGNFPPRFSGLQFPNYSSELNVNALELDDSALYLCASSSGQETQYFGPGTRLLVL.

This clone has a handful of counts. This could be a read error, since a much larger clone is one nucleotide away. This chain links TRBV29-1 with TRBJ2-1, with unresolved D. V lost 8 bases and J 3 bases, leaving 14 bases between the germline ends. The CDR3 contains 13 residues. The germline V gene has CDR1 SQVTM and CDR2 ANQGSEA. CDR3 region: CSSGTSLYNEQFF. Written as DNA, the CDR3 is TGCAGCTCCGGAACCTCCCTCTACAATGAGCAGTTCTTC.

This clone is labeled medium-sized. The genes are TRBV6-5 and TRBJ1-5, with TRBD1 as a possible D gene (5 bases). This CDR3 is 18 amino acids long. Germline loops: CDR1 MNHEY, CDR2 SVGAGI. Deletions cut 1 base from V and 0 bases from J, with 16 bases between. CDR3 loop: CASSYWATGVHSNQPQHF. CDR3 nucleotide sequence: TGTGCCAGCAGTTACTGGGCTACAGGAGTACATAGCAATCAGCCCCAGCATTTT.

This clone was picked up a small number of times. Its ends do not fully match the called genes, so a read error is possible. The J gene is TRBJ2-3, the V gene TRBV6-6; 11 nucleotides agree with TRBD2. The CDR3 runs to 17 residues. Germline CDR1 reads MNHNY; CDR2 reads SVGAGI (reference sequence). This CDR3 reads CASSYGRLAGLADTQYF. CDR3 DNA sequence: TGTGCCAGCAGTTACGGAAGACTAGCGGGACTCGCAGATACTCAGTATTTT.

This clone was counted ten times or more. This rearrangement joins TRBV18 to TRBJ1-5; D ambiguous. The V end was cut by 6 bases, the J end by 6 bases, with 12 bases between. Germline V gene data show CDR1 as KGHSH and CDR2 as LQKENI. This CDR3 has 13 amino acids. CDR3 protein: CASSSDMAQPQHF. In nucleotides, the CDR3 is TGTGCCAGCTCTTCAGACATGGCTCAGCCCCAGCATTTT.